This TCR beta chain was sequenced for a study of graft-versus-host responses after intestinal transplantation. Study context: As for transplant type, recipients had multivisceral, liver-intestinal, or isolated intestinal grafts. Tacrolimus plus steroids were given to all recipients for approximately three years, preceded by anti-thymocyte globulin induction.

Using immunoSEQ multiplex PCR, the repertoire was profiled, and TCRdb retains in-frame clones only, with some absent. The sample yields 77,000 or so clones, approximately 90% seen once. Notes on the study in general: Investigators detected GvH clones in recipient marrow, with some emerging earlier in ileum or blood. Maximum circulating GvH clone levels tracked with early post-transplant HvG decreases.

This clone occurred once. Its antigen is unknown. The germline gives CDR1 SGHTA, CDR2 FQGNSA. Trimming cost V 5 bases and J 6 bases; bases outside gene matches: 5. The CDR3 covers 15 residues. This chain uses TRBV7-2 with TRBJ2-7; 15 bases are shared with TRBD2. The specimen comprised PBMCs, sampled 98 days after intestinal transplantation. The receptor was derived from a human patient who received an intestinal transplant, so some T cells may come from the graft donor. The CDR3 loop is CASSQWTSGRAEQYF. For the CDR3, the DNA is TGTGCCAGCAGCCAATGGACTAGCGGGAGGGCCGAGCAGTACTTC. Full variable domain (remainder filled in from reference TRBV7-2 and TRBJ2-7): GAGVSQSPSNKVTEKGKDVELRCDPISGHTALYWYRQSLGQGLEFLIYFQGNSAPDKSGLPSDRFSAERTGGSVSTLTIQRTQQEDSAVYLCASSQWTSGRAEQYFGPGTRLTVT.